This TCR beta chain emerged from a study of T-cell memory formation after mild COVID-19. For the study at large: The two donors had largely donor-specific TCR clusters.

Germline CDR1 SQVTM, CDR2 ANQGSEA. After removal of 6 bases from V and 5 bases from J, the junction contained 11 bases not matched to a gene. The CDR3 runs to 14 residues. MiXCR, run by TCRdb on the 5' RACE reads, gives a single entry per CDR3 protein. This sample has 250,000 to 350,000 distinct CDR3 sequences, with roughly 15% found just once. Study-wide points: A second wave expanding day 15 to 37 was CD4+-biased; contracting clones were balanced.

This clonotype has only a few counts. No antigen is known for it. The clonotype comes from a man between 18 and 35 years old who had mild COVID-19 (a few samples of this study predate the infection). Cell type and time point are not known. The chain couples TRBV29-1 to TRBJ2-7; TRBD1 matches 9 bases. Sequenced material: PBMCs or a T cell subset sorted from them (not recorded which). The CDR3 nucleotides read TGCAGCGTCCGAACCGGGACAGGGTCCCACGAGCAGTACTTC. This sequence encodes CSVRTGTGSHEQYF.